Detailed here is one T cell receptor (beta chain). The target antigen is unknown. The data were obtained in a study of CD8 T cells in ankylosing spondylitis. Overall study findings and caveats: Blood from ankylosing spondylitis patients appeared to carry a characteristic roughly 8-variant TCR beta motif. Disease-linked clones, CD8+, were relatively rare in peripheral blood. Disease-linked clones were reportedly significantly enriched in matched ankylosing spondylitis synovial fluid.

TCR beta libraries were made by quantitative 5'-RACE with molecular barcodes. MiXCR, applied by TCRdb to the 5' RACE reads, yields one record per CDR3 protein. The table has approximately 500,000 distinct CDR3 sequences, about 13% seen once. With 4 bases removed from V and 8 bases from J, the gap between germline ends came to 17 bases. Germline V CDR1 and CDR2: SGHDN, FVKESK. This CDR3 spans 14 amino acids. The chain combines TRBV14 with TRBJ1-2, with a weak D call TRBD1 (5 bases). The specimen was blood, either unsorted or a sorted T cell fraction (not recorded which). The source is a male donor with ankylosing spondylitis. CDR3 coding DNA: TGTGCCAGCAGCCCCCACCGGGGACTCGGGGGCTACACCTTC. Protein product: CASSPHRGLGGYTF.